The 15 T cell receptor beta chains in this list originate from one sample, sequenced in a study of CD8 T cells in ankylosing spondylitis. TCRdb reprocessed the 5' RACE reads with MiXCR, giving one entry per CDR3 protein. The sample includes around 100,000 distinct CDR3 sequences, 24% of them seen just once. Input material: synovial fluid, either unsorted or a sorted T cell fraction (not recorded which). Receptor source: a male donor with ankylosing spondylitis.

The CDR3 region is CSAREPEGLGETQYF. The CDR3 DNA follows: TGCAGTGCTAGAGAACCAGAAGGGTTGGGGGAGACCCAGTACTTC. The rearrangement joins TRBV20-1 to TRBJ2-5; no definite D call. This CDR3 has 15 residues. The germline V gene has CDR1 DFQATT and CDR2 SNEGSKA (reference sequence). Trimming shortened V by 0 bases and J by 5 bases, and 16 bases separated the two germline ends.

This rearrangement joins TRBV24-1 to TRBJ2-1; 11 bases map to TRBD2. CDR1 and CDR2 from the germline V gene are KGHDR and SFDVKD. V shed 3 bases, J shed 2 bases, and the junction held 17 bases outside the gene matches. This CDR3 spans 21 amino acids. This CDR3 reads CATSDPSVASGRTPTYNEQFF. The CDR3 DNA reads as TGTGCCACCAGTGATCCCTCGGTGGCTAGCGGGAGGACTCCTACCTACAATGAGCAGTTCTTC.

This clonotype was observed a few times. The rearrangement uses TRBV5-1 and TRBJ2-1; 7 nucleotides match TRBD1. This CDR3 is 16 amino acids long. Germline assignment: CDR1 SGHRS and CDR2 YFSETQ. The V segment lost 4 bases and the J segment 8 bases; nucleotides outside the gene matches: 15. The CDR3 reads CASSGLTGLAEDEQFF. In nucleotides, the CDR3 is TGCGCCAGCAGCGGCCTGACAGGGCTCGCGGAGGATGAGCAGTTCTTC.

This clonotype showed up many times. The gene calls are TRBV6-5 and TRBJ2-3; D gene uncertain. The CDR3 loop spans 14 amino acids. V lost 2 bases and J 1 base, leaving 7 bases between the germline ends. CDR1 and CDR2 (germline): MNHEY, SVGAGI. As DNA, the CDR3 is TGTGCCAGCAGTTACGGGGTTGGCACAGATACGCAGTATTTT. Its translation: CASSYGVGTDTQYF.

This clonotype appeared many times. The V and J genes are TRBV24-1 and TRBJ2-1; no clear D. CDR1 is KGHDR, CDR2 SFDVKD, per germline. The CDR3 has 14 amino acids. V dropped 3 bases and J dropped 7 bases, with 12 bases sitting between them. The CDR3 DNA reads TGTGCCACCAGTGATCCCCCGTATCAGAATGAGCAGTTCTTC. This gives the protein CATSDPPYQNEQFF.

The chain recombines TRBV15 with TRBJ2-3; D unresolved. Germline V gene sequence: CDR1 LNHNV, CDR2 YYDKDF (reference sequence). Trimming left V 2 bases short and J 2 bases short, with 17 bases between. CDR3 length: 17 residues. The CDR3 spells CATSRIKPPASTDTQYF. CDR3 DNA sequence: TGTGCCACCAGCAGAATTAAGCCCCCGGCCTCCACAGATACGCAGTATTTT.

This clonotype is labeled medium-sized. The rearrangement uses TRBV12-3 or TRBV12-4 and TRBJ1-5; tentatively, D is TRBD1 (5 bases). The CDR3 is made up of 14 amino acids. Between the trimmed V and J ends, which lost 5 bases and 2 bases, there was a span of 10 bases. CDR3 nucleotides: TGTGCCAGCAGTCGGACGGGGGGCAATCAGCCCCAGCATTTT. It codes for CASSRTGGNQPQHF.

In this sample, this clonotype turned up a few times. The chain is built from TRBV29-1 and TRBJ1-4, with D perhaps TRBD1 (5 bases). V lost 7 bases, J lost 0 bases, and 9 bases lay in between. Germline V lookup: CDR1 SQVTM, CDR2 ANQGSEA. The CDR3 covers 13 residues. The CDR3: CSAGGATNEKLFF. CDR3 in DNA: TGCAGCGCCGGGGGGGCAACTAATGAAAAACTGTTTTTT. Full variable domain (rest looked up from reference TRBV29-1 and TRBJ1-4): SAVISQKPSRDICQRGTSLTIQCQVDSQVTMMFWYRQQPGQSLTLIATANQGSEATYESGFVIDKFPISRPNLTFSTLTVSNMSPEDSSIYLCSAGGATNEKLFFGSGTQLSVL.

In its sample, this clonotype was seen a few times. The chain links TRBV5-1 to TRBJ2-5, with a tentative D call TRBD1 (6 bases). CDR1 is SGHRS and CDR2 is YFSETQ in the germline V gene. V gave up 3 bases and J gave up 5 bases, with 17 bases separating them. The length of the CDR3 is 15 residues. The CDR3 protein is CASSWGQGQWETQYF. In DNA form, the CDR3 reads TGCGCCAGCAGCTGGGGACAAGGGCAATGGGAGACCCAGTACTTC.

This clonotype was recorded only once. V and J are TRBV4-1 and TRBJ2-7; D tentatively reads TRBD1 or TRBD2 (5 bases each). This CDR3 comprises 12 residues. The germline V gene has CDR1 MGHRA and CDR2 YSYEKL. CDR3 sequence: CAGGQEGPIQYV. CDR3 sequence (DNA): TGCGCTGGCGGCCAAGAGGGACCGATACAGTACGTC.

In its sample, this clonotype was seen a few times. The chain combines TRBV18 with TRBJ2-7; possibly TRBD2 for D (6 bases). V was clipped by 0 bases and J by 4 bases, with 10 bases between them. CDR1 KGHSH and CDR2 LQKENI come from the germline V gene. The CDR3 length is 14 residues. The CDR3: CASSPPLGRYEQYF. Written as DNA, the CDR3 is TGTGCCAGCTCACCACCGTTGGGGAGGTACGAGCAGTACTTC.

The chain employs TRBV5-1 and TRBJ2-5; D may be TRBD2 (5 bases). The CDR3 length is 14 residues. Germline V gene lookup returns CDR1 SGHRS and CDR2 YFSETQ. V lost 4 bases and J 2 bases, leaving 12 bases between the germline ends. CDR3 nucleotide sequence: TGCGCCAGCAGCCCCGAGGGCAGGCAAGAGACCCAGTACTTC. Amino acid sequence: CASSPEGRQETQYF. Together with reference TRBV5-1 and TRBJ2-5, the CDR3 gives the full variable domain: KAGVTQTPRYLIKTRGQQVTLSCSPISGHRSVSWYQQTPGQGLQFLFEYFSETQRNKGNFPGRFSGRQFSNSRSEMNVSTLELGDSALYLCASSPEGRQETQYFGPGTRLLVL.

This clonotype was detected many times. The chain employs TRBV7-9 and TRBJ2-1, with D unresolved. The CDR3 totals 15 residues. Germline CDR1 is SEHNR and CDR2 is FQNEAQ (reference sequence). V lost 2 bases and J 3 bases, leaving 11 bases between the germline ends. CDR3 nucleotides: TGTGCCAGCAGCTTAACCCTTGGGAACTACAATGAGCAGTTCTTC. Encoded protein: CASSLTLGNYNEQFF.

This clonotype was observed many times. This chain connects TRBV20-1 to TRBJ2-7, with D perhaps matching TRBD1 or TRBD2 (5 bases each). V was shortened by 0 bases and J by 7 bases, with 13 bases between the two germline ends. The CDR3 consists of 13 residues. Germline CDR1 is DFQATT and CDR2 is SNEGSKA (reference sequence). CDR3 sequence (DNA): TGCAGTGCTAGAGATCTGGGGACGGGAGAGCAGTACGTC. Translated, it gives CSARDLGTGEQYV.

In this sample, this clonotype turned up a few times. V gene TRBV10-1 combines with J gene TRBJ2-1, with TRBD2 identical over 9 bases. CDR1 WNHNN and CDR2 SYGVQD come from the germline V gene (reference sequence). V was clipped by 2 bases and J by 9 bases; unmatched bases: 5. This CDR3 comprises 14 residues. The CDR3 DNA reads TGCGCCAGCAGTGAGAATAGCGGGAGCGGTGAGCAGTTCTTC. Protein: CASSENSGSGEQFF.